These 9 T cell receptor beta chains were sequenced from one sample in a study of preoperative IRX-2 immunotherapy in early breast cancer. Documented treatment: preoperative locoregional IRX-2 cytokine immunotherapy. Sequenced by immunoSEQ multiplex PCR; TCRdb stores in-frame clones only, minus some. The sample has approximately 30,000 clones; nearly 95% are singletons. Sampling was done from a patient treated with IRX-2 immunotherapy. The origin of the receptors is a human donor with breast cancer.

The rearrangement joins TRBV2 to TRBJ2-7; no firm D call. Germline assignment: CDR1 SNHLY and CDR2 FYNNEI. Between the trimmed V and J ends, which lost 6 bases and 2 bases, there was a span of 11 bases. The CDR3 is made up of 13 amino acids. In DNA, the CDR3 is TGTGCCAGCAGCCGAGGTCTTCCCTACGAGCAGTACTTC. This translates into CASSRGLPYEQYF.

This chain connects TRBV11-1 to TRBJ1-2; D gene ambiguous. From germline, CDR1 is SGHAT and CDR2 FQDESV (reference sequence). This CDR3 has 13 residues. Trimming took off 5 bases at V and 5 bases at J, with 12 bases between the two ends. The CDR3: CASSAAGGYGYTF. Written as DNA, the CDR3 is TGTGCCAGCAGCGCTGCGGGCGGTTATGGCTACACCTTC.

The CDR3 loop is CASSSDRGLFSYEQYF. For the CDR3, the DNA is TGCGCCAGCAGCTCGGACAGGGGACTATTCTCCTACGAGCAGTACTTC. The V gene is TRBV5-1, the J gene TRBJ2-7; the match to TRBD1 covers 9 bases. Germline values: CDR1 SGHRS, CDR2 YFSETQ. The V gene end was trimmed by 3 bases and the J gene end by 0 bases; junction bases not matched to a gene: 7. The length of the CDR3 is 16 residues.

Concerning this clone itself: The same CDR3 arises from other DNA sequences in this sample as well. The CDR3 reads CSASSGNTIYF. In DNA form, the CDR3 reads TGCAGTGCTTCCTCTGGAAACACCATATATTTT. The gene calls are TRBV20-1 and TRBJ1-3; D remains ambiguous. V was shortened by 5 bases and J by 0 bases, with 2 bases between the two germline ends. The V gene's germline CDR1 is DFQATT and CDR2 SNEGSKA (reference sequence). The CDR3 spans 11 residues.

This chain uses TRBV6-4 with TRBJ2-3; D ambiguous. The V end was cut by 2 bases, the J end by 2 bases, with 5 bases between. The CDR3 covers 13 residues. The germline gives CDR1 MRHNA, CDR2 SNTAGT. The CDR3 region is CASSDEYTDTQYF. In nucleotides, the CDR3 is TGTGCCAGCAGTGACGAGTACACAGATACGCAGTATTTT.

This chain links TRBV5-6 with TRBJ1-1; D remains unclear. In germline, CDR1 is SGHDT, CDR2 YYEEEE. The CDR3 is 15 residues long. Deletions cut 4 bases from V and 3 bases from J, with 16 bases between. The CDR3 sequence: CASSVYLGVDTEAFF. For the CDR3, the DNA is TGTGCCAGCAGCGTATATCTGGGCGTGGACACTGAAGCTTTCTTT.

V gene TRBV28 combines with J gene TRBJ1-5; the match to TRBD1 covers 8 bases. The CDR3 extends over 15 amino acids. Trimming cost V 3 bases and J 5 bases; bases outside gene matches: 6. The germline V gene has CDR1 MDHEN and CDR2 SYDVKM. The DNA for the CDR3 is TGTGCCAGCAGTTTTGTGGACAGGGCAGATCAGCCCCAGCATTTT. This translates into CASSFVDRADQPQHF.

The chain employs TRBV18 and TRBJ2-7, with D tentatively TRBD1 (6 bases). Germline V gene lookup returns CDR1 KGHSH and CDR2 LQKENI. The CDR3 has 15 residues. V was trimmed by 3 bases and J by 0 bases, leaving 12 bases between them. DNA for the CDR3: TGTGCCAGCTCACCGGGGGCGACGAGCTCCTACGAGCAGTACTTC. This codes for CASSPGATSSYEQYF.

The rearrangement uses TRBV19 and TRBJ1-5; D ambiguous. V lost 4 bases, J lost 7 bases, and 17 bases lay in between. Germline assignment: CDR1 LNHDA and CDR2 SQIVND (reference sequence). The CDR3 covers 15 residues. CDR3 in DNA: TGTGCCAGTAGTACCCCTGACCTGAGGAGGCAGCCCCAGCATTTT. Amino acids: CASSTPDLRRQPQHF.